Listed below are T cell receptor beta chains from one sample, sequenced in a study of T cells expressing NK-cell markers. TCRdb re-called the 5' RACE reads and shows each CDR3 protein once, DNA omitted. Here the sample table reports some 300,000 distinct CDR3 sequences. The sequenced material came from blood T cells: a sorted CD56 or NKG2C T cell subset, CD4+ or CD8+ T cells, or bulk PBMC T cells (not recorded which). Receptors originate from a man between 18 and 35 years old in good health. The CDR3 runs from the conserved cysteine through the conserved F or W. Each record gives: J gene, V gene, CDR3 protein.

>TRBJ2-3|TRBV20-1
CSADPGGEDTQYF
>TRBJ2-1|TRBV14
CASSHRTSGRYNEQFF
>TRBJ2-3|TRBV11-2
CASSRGYTDTQYF
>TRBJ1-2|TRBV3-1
CASSQDNDGGFGYTF
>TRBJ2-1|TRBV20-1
CSAGPMGGSNNEQFF
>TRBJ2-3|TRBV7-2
CASSQSGHRTDTQYF
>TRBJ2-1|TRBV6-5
CASTSLGGAYNEQFF
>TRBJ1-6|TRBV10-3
CAISEGTGGQNSPLHF
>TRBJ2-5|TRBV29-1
CSTQGQSKETQYF
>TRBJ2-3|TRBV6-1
CASSETGLSTDTQYF
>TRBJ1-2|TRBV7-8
CASSPHGQNYGYTF
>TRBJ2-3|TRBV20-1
CSARGGHQVADTQYF
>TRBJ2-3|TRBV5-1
CASAQDTPQNTQYF
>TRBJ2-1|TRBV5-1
CASSLDGQGTNEQFF
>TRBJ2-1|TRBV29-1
CSVEARGSYNEQFF
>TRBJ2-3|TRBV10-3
CAIRSSSATDTQYF
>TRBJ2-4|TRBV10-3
CAISDRLGAEAKNIQYF
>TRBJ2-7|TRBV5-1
CASSLKRLTRVEQYF
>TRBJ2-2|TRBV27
CASSTGTSGNTGELFF
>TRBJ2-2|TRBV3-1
CASSQPPGLATGELFF
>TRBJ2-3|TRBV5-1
CASSRDWHTDTQYF
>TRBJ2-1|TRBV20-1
CSVPGASDNEQFF
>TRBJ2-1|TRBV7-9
CASSRAVGMRNEQFF
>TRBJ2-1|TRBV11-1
CASSFLRTSVFINEQFF
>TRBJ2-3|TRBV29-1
CSVQSPGTGSTDTQYF
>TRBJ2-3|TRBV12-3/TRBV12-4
CASSLFWGRQSTDTQYF
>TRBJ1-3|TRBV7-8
CASSLQGFTGNTIYF
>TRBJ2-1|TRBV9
CASSVDVGAYNEQFF
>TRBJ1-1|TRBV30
CAWTLMSVSTEAFF
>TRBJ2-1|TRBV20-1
CSARASGEPLREQFF
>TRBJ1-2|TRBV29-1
CSANSNYGYTF
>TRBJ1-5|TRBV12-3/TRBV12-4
CASSLLSGRQPQHF
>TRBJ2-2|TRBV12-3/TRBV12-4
CASSPPRDSYTGELFF